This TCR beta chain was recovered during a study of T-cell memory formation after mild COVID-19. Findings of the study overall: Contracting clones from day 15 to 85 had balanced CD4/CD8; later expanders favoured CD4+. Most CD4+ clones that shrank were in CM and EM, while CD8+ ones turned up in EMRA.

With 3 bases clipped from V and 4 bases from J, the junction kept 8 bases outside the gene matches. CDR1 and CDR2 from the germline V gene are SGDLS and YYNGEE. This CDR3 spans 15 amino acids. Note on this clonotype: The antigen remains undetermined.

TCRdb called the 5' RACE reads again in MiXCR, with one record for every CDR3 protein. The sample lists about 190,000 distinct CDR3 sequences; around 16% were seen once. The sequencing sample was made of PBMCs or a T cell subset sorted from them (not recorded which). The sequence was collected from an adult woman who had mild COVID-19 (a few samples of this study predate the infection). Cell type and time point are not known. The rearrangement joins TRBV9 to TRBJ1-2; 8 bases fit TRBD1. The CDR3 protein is CASSADGTGFYGYTF. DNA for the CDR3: TGTGCCAGCAGCGCAGATGGGACAGGTTTCTATGGCTACACCTTC.